The T cell receptor beta chain under discussion was sequenced for a study of T cell responses to AZD1222 COVID-19 vaccine (dated by TCRdb to the early 2020s). For context, the study as a whole: AZD1222 recipients whose second dose came at about 4 weeks and those whose second dose came at about 12 weeks were combined into one group, since spike-specific TCR depth and breadth did not differ between the two schedules. Enrollment into the trials was organized by age into subgroups of 18-55, 56-69 and 70-plus years, and those subgroups contained around 150, 28 and 57 TCR-sequenced participants, respectively. A total of 233 trial participants underwent TCR sequencing, of whom roughly 210 received two doses of AZD1222 and about 25 received two doses of the MenACWY control vaccine.

Overall study outcomes, separate from this receptor: In the small 56-69-year group, the increase in depth fell short of significance, most likely because of low power. Conclusions about previously exposed vaccinees were limited because only six AZD1222 recipients were SARS-CoV-2 seropositive at baseline. Because no samples from the day 14 peak response were available, repertoires could be characterized only after the peak T cell response. Most participants were white British and females outnumbered males, and the authors suggested that clonal diversity may have been underestimated. The whole spike protein was spanned by vaccine-associated CD4 TCRs, and dominant responses were seen in regions 160-218 and 743-854. A significant rise in spike-specific TCR breadth and depth was observed after two AZD1222 doses relative to day 0 and relative to MenACWY recipients. Epitopes outside the regions mutated in the B.1.351 and B.1.1.7 variants were reportedly recognized by nearly half of the unique spike-specific TCRs.

As concerns this clone: No antigen is known for it. The input lacks base qualities; no much larger clone sits a single base away.

The meaning of the sample's time point label: baseline before first vaccination. Vaccinee samples were obtained from the UK trials COV001 and COV002, which included a single-blind randomized controlled phase 2/3 trial of AZD1222 (ChAdOx1 nCoV-19) in healthy adults. Trial participant PBMC samples were collected at day 0 and day 28 after the second dose for TCRbeta chain sequencing. CDR1 MDHEN and CDR2 SYDVKM are derived from the germline V gene. The CDR3 holds 16 amino acids from the cysteine to the phenylalanine. CDR3 DNA is the only sequence kept; it has 48 bases, read in frame from the first base. A distance of 16 bases separates the germline ends of V and J, which lose 4 bases and 0 bases respectively. The CDR3 regions of human TCRbeta chains were analyzed by immunosequencing. The authors' pipeline ran thus. TCRs in the repertoires were compared against a reference library of SARS-CoV-2-specific TCRs that had been generated with the MIRA antigen-specificity platform. Breadth meant the fraction of unique TCRs that were SARS-CoV-2-associated, whereas depth meant the fraction of total T cells that were SARS-CoV-2-associated. Using the MIRA data, each spike-specific TCR was mapped to the spike region that the TCR reacts to and placed in a CD4 or CD8 class. Log10-transformed breadth and depth values were compared by one-way ANOVA with Sidak's multiple comparisons tests. TCRdb mirrors the immuneACCESS table, restricted to in-frame sequences. Some clones are absent from its copies; in checked studies, under half trace to an unresolved V gene, and the reason for the others is unknown. The DNA was the basis for D and trimming; V, J and clone size are from that table. The table for this sample lists 100,000 to 140,000 clones; 89% of them were counted only once. Around 6.7% of the sample is held by the ten biggest clonotypes.

This TCR came from an adult in good health. Sequenced here: peripheral blood, sampled on day 0 of AZD1222 vaccination. This receptor chain uses TRBV28 and TRBJ2-7; TRBD2 is a weak D gene call, 7 bases matching. The CDR3 protein sequence reads: CASSSGGGGLSYEQYF. The bases are TGTGCCAGCAGTTCGGGGGGCGGGGGCCTCTCCTACGAGCAGTACTTC.